A selection of T cell receptor beta chains follows, all from one sample in a study of blood T cells in healthy people across ages. One entry per CDR3 protein, called by TCRdb with MiXCR from the 5' RACE reads. Of some 900,000 distinct CDR3 sequences in the sample, 29% were seen once. Material: blood. The receptors originated from a woman at least 80 years old in good health. The CDR3 runs from the conserved cysteine through the conserved F or W. The D gene is left open where the match is weak. Clone size appears in some rows only: once, few, many, or a class for an expanded clone.

J gene: TRBJ2-1
clone size: few
D gene: TRBD2
CDR3 length: 19
V gene: TRBV3-1
CDR3 DNA: TGTGCCAGCAGCCAAGGGTTTCTAGCGGGAGGTAGCTCCTACAATGAGCAGTTCTTC
CDR3 protein: CASSQGFLAGGSSYNEQFF

J gene: TRBJ2-3
clone size: many
D gene: TRBD2
CDR3 length: 13
V gene: TRBV7-2
CDR3 DNA: TGTGCCAGCGCCAAACTAGCGGCAGATACGCAGTATTTT
CDR3 protein: CASAKLAADTQYF

J gene: TRBJ2-1
clone size: many
D gene: TRBD2
CDR3 length: 12
V gene: TRBV9
CDR3 DNA: TGTGCCAGCAGCTACGGACTAGTGCCCCAGTTCTTC
CDR3 protein: CASSYGLVPQFF

J gene: TRBJ2-5
clone size: -
D gene: TRBD2
CDR3 length: 17
V gene: TRBV28
CDR3 DNA: TGTGCCAGCAGTTCCCTTACGAAAGCGGGAGTTGTGGAGACCCAGTACTTC
CDR3 protein: CASSSLTKAGVVETQYF

J gene: TRBJ1-6
clone size: many
D gene: -
CDR3 length: 12
V gene: TRBV25-1
CDR3 DNA: TGTGCCAGCAGTCCAGTAGATTCACCCCTCCACTTT
CDR3 protein: CASSPVDSPLHF

J gene: TRBJ1-1
clone size: few
D gene: -
CDR3 length: 13
V gene: TRBV24-1
CDR3 DNA: TGTGCCACCAGTGACTTTCAGTACACTGAAGCTTTCTTT
CDR3 protein: CATSDFQYTEAFF

J gene: TRBJ2-7
clone size: few
D gene: -
CDR3 length: 15
V gene: TRBV11-2
CDR3 DNA: TGTGCCAGCAGCTTACGTAGTACAGGGTTTGCCGAGCAGTACTTC
CDR3 protein: CASSLRSTGFAEQYF

J gene: TRBJ2-3
clone size: -
D gene: TRBD2
CDR3 length: 14
V gene: TRBV20-1
CDR3 DNA: TGCAGTGCGCTACCGGGGGGGTTCACAGATATGCAGTATTTT
CDR3 protein: CSALPGGFTDMQYF

J gene: TRBJ2-5
clone size: once
D gene: -
CDR3 length: 14
V gene: TRBV10-3
CDR3 DNA: TGTGCCACCGGTAAAGGTGGGAACCAAGAGACCCAGTACTTC
CDR3 protein: CATGKGGNQETQYF

J gene: TRBJ2-4
clone size: many
D gene: -
CDR3 length: 14
V gene: TRBV5-6
CDR3 DNA: TGTGCCAGCAGCTCTAGGACCGGTGGAAACATTCAGTACTTC
CDR3 protein: CASSSRTGGNIQYF

J gene: TRBJ2-3
clone size: many
D gene: TRBD2
CDR3 length: 16
V gene: TRBV9
CDR3 DNA: TGTGCCAGCAGCGTCGGGACTAGCGGGGAATCAGATACGCAGTATTTT
CDR3 protein: CASSVGTSGESDTQYF

J gene: TRBJ2-2
clone size: few
D gene: -
CDR3 length: 13
V gene: TRBV2
CDR3 DNA: TGTGCCAGCAGGGCAGGGGTAGCCGGGGAGCTGTTTTTT
CDR3 protein: CASRAGVAGELFF

J gene: TRBJ1-5
clone size: many
D gene: TRBD1
CDR3 length: 16
V gene: TRBV12-3/TRBV12-4
CDR3 DNA: TGTGCCAGCAGCCCCGCAGGACAGGGGATGAATCAGCCCCAGCATTTT
CDR3 protein: CASSPAGQGMNQPQHF

J gene: TRBJ1-4
clone size: -
D gene: -
CDR3 length: 15
V gene: TRBV5-1
CDR3 DNA: TGCGCCAGCAGCGAGCAGGGGTTACCTAATGAAAAACTGTTTTTT
CDR3 protein: CASSEQGLPNEKLFF

J gene: TRBJ2-5
clone size: many
D gene: -
CDR3 length: 15
V gene: TRBV11-2
CDR3 DNA: TGTGCCAGCAGCTTTTGGCAGCGATCTCAAGAGACCCAGTACTTC
CDR3 protein: CASSFWQRSQETQYF

J gene: TRBJ2-1
clone size: many
D gene: TRBD2
CDR3 length: 13
V gene: TRBV6-2/TRBV6-3
CDR3 DNA: TGTGCCGCCCGGCTAGCGGGGAGAAATGAGCAGTTCTTC
CDR3 protein: CAARLAGRNEQFF

J gene: TRBJ2-2
clone size: -
D gene: TRBD1
CDR3 length: 17
V gene: TRBV3-1
CDR3 DNA: TGTGCCAGCAGCCAAGTTACAGGGGGCAAGAAGGGCGGGGAGCTGTTTTTT
CDR3 protein: CASSQVTGGKKGGELFF

J gene: TRBJ2-1
clone size: -
D gene: TRBD2
CDR3 length: 14
V gene: TRBV7-2
CDR3 DNA: TGTGCCAGCAATAGCGGGGGCTCCTACAATGAGCAGTTCTTC
CDR3 protein: CASNSGGSYNEQFF

J gene: TRBJ1-2
clone size: -
D gene: -
CDR3 length: 15
V gene: TRBV7-2
CDR3 DNA: TGTGCCAGCAGCACCCGGGGGACGCTCAACTATGGCTACACCTTC
CDR3 protein: CASSTRGTLNYGYTF

J gene: TRBJ2-2
clone size: -
D gene: -
CDR3 length: 15
V gene: TRBV6-5
CDR3 DNA: TGTGCCAGCAGTTACTCCGGGACGAGATGGGGGGAGCTGTTTTTT
CDR3 protein: CASSYSGTRWGELFF

J gene: TRBJ1-6
clone size: -
D gene: -
CDR3 length: 17
V gene: TRBV5-4
CDR3 DNA: TGTGCCAGCAGCCGCTACCCCAGGGGCGAAGATAATTCACCCCTCCACTTT
CDR3 protein: CASSRYPRGEDNSPLHF

J gene: TRBJ2-7
clone size: many
D gene: -
CDR3 length: 11
V gene: TRBV7-2
CDR3 DNA: TGTGCCAGCAGCTTATCCCACGAGCAGTACTTC
CDR3 protein: CASSLSHEQYF

J gene: TRBJ2-6
clone size: many
D gene: TRBD1
CDR3 length: 18
V gene: TRBV11-1
CDR3 DNA: TGTGCCAGCAGCCCCTCGACAGGGTTTTACTCTGGGGCCAACGTCCTGACTTTC
CDR3 protein: CASSPSTGFYSGANVLTF

J gene: TRBJ1-3
clone size: -
D gene: -
CDR3 length: 14
V gene: TRBV4-3
CDR3 DNA: TGCGCCAGCAGCTCTGGGGGCCCTGGAAACACCATATATTTT
CDR3 protein: CASSSGGPGNTIYF

J gene: TRBJ2-1
clone size: -
D gene: TRBD2
CDR3 length: 16
V gene: TRBV20-1
CDR3 DNA: TGCAGTGCTAGAGATTTCGGGGGGATCTCCTACAATGAGCAGTTCTTC
CDR3 protein: CSARDFGGISYNEQFF

J gene: TRBJ1-2
clone size: many
D gene: -
CDR3 length: 12
V gene: TRBV29-1
CDR3 DNA: TGCAGCGTTGAAGTGGGGACGTATGGCTACACCTTC
CDR3 protein: CSVEVGTYGYTF

J gene: TRBJ1-1
clone size: many
D gene: -
CDR3 length: 14
V gene: TRBV6-5
CDR3 DNA: TGTGCCGCTAGTGCTGACAGATTGAACACTGAAGCTTTCTTT
CDR3 protein: CAASADRLNTEAFF

J gene: TRBJ2-5
clone size: once
D gene: TRBD2
CDR3 length: 16
V gene: TRBV4-1
CDR3 DNA: TGCGCCAGCAGCCAAGATCACAGCGGGAGTGGGGAGACCCAGTACTTC
CDR3 protein: CASSQDHSGSGETQYF

J gene: TRBJ1-5
clone size: many
D gene: -
CDR3 length: 15
V gene: TRBV5-1
CDR3 DNA: TGCGCCAGCAGCTTGGGCCCAGCGGGGAATCAGCCCCAGCATTTT
CDR3 protein: CASSLGPAGNQPQHF

J gene: TRBJ1-1
clone size: few
D gene: TRBD1
CDR3 length: 14
V gene: TRBV11-2
CDR3 DNA: TGTGCCAGCAGCTTCGACAGGGGAAACACTGAAGCTTTCTTT
CDR3 protein: CASSFDRGNTEAFF

J gene: TRBJ1-2
clone size: -
D gene: -
CDR3 length: 14
V gene: TRBV19
CDR3 DNA: TGTGCCAGTACCCCATCGATTACAGCGGCTGGCTACACCTTC
CDR3 protein: CASTPSITAAGYTF

J gene: TRBJ2-1
clone size: many
D gene: TRBD1
CDR3 length: 15
V gene: TRBV5-1
CDR3 DNA: TGCGCCAGCAGCTTGGCTGAGACAGGGAAGGGTGAGCAGTTCTTC
CDR3 protein: CASSLAETGKGEQFF

J gene: TRBJ2-7
clone size: -
D gene: -
CDR3 length: 14
V gene: TRBV20-1
CDR3 DNA: TGCAGTGCTAGGGCGACAGGAGTCTCCTACGAGCAGTACTTC
CDR3 protein: CSARATGVSYEQYF

J gene: TRBJ1-2
clone size: many
D gene: -
CDR3 length: 14
V gene: TRBV7-2
CDR3 DNA: TGTGCCAGCAGCGTCTCATTACAGGGCTATGGCTACACCTTC
CDR3 protein: CASSVSLQGYGYTF

J gene: TRBJ2-1
clone size: once
D gene: -
CDR3 length: 14
V gene: TRBV7-2
CDR3 DNA: TGTGCCAGCAGGGGGAGTCTTGGTGTAAATGAGCAGTTCTTC
CDR3 protein: CASRGSLGVNEQFF

J gene: TRBJ2-7
clone size: many
D gene: TRBD2
CDR3 length: 15
V gene: TRBV4-3
CDR3 DNA: TGCGCCAGCAGCCAAGGGACTAGCCGTTCCTACGAGCAGTACTTC
CDR3 protein: CASSQGTSRSYEQYF

J gene: TRBJ1-2
clone size: -
D gene: -
CDR3 length: 16
V gene: TRBV7-2
CDR3 DNA: TGTGCCAGCAGCTTAGCGCGTGGAGTGCGGGGATTTAGCTACACCTTC
CDR3 protein: CASSLARGVRGFSYTF

J gene: TRBJ2-7
clone size: -
D gene: -
CDR3 length: 13
V gene: TRBV18
CDR3 DNA: TGTGCCAGCTCCGAGAGTGGGGGGCTCGAGCAGTACTTC
CDR3 protein: CASSESGGLEQYF

J gene: TRBJ1-1
clone size: -
D gene: TRBD1
CDR3 length: 17
V gene: TRBV27
CDR3 DNA: TGTGCCAGCAGTGTCACCCATCCAGGGGGCGGGTACACTGAAGCTTTCTTT
CDR3 protein: CASSVTHPGGGYTEAFF

J gene: TRBJ2-5
clone size: many
D gene: -
CDR3 length: 15
V gene: TRBV7-2
CDR3 DNA: TGTGCCAGCAGCTGGGAGAATGCTGGGGGAGAGACCCAGTACTTC
CDR3 protein: CASSWENAGGETQYF

J gene: TRBJ2-5
clone size: -
D gene: -
CDR3 length: 15
V gene: TRBV6-2/TRBV6-3
CDR3 DNA: TGTGCCAGCAGTTACTCGATGGGAATTCAAGAGACCCAGTACTTC
CDR3 protein: CASSYSMGIQETQYF

J gene: TRBJ2-2
clone size: few
D gene: -
CDR3 length: 16
V gene: TRBV12-3/TRBV12-4
CDR3 DNA: TGTGCCAGCAGTTACCAGGGGGGCCTGAACACCGGGGAGCTGTTTTTT
CDR3 protein: CASSYQGGLNTGELFF

J gene: TRBJ2-5
clone size: -
D gene: TRBD2
CDR3 length: 15
V gene: TRBV20-1
CDR3 DNA: TGCAGTGCTAGCACCGGGCTAGCGGGGCCGGAGACCCAGTACTTC
CDR3 protein: CSASTGLAGPETQYF

J gene: TRBJ1-2
clone size: once
D gene: -
CDR3 length: 14
V gene: TRBV14
CDR3 DNA: TGTGCCAGCAGCCAAGTGGGGAATAGCTATGGCTACACCTTC
CDR3 protein: CASSQVGNSYGYTF

J gene: TRBJ2-3
clone size: -
D gene: TRBD2
CDR3 length: 20
V gene: TRBV12-3/TRBV12-4
CDR3 DNA: TGTGCCAGCAGTTACCGACCTTTCATACGGACTAGCGGGCGCGCAGATACGCAGTATTTT
CDR3 protein: CASSYRPFIRTSGRADTQYF

J gene: TRBJ2-5
clone size: -
D gene: -
CDR3 length: 13
V gene: TRBV15
CDR3 DNA: TGTGCCACCAGCAGACGTAACCAAGAGACCCAGTACTTC
CDR3 protein: CATSRRNQETQYF

J gene: TRBJ2-7
clone size: -
D gene: -
CDR3 length: 16
V gene: TRBV7-2
CDR3 DNA: TGTGCCAGCAGCTCGCCTCTAGTGGGGGGTCTCTACGAGCAGTACTTC
CDR3 protein: CASSSPLVGGLYEQYF

J gene: TRBJ2-3
clone size: many
D gene: -
CDR3 length: 16
V gene: TRBV28
CDR3 DNA: TGTGCCAGCAGCCCCTCAGGGAACCCATCCACAGATACGCAGTATTTT
CDR3 protein: CASSPSGNPSTDTQYF

J gene: TRBJ2-3
clone size: few
D gene: TRBD2
CDR3 length: 14
V gene: TRBV20-1
CDR3 DNA: TGCAGTGCCCATGGACTAGCGGGGGTGGGTTTTGCGTATTTT
CDR3 protein: CSAHGLAGVGFAYF

J gene: TRBJ2-3
clone size: -
D gene: -
CDR3 length: 13
V gene: TRBV6-1
CDR3 DNA: TGTGCCAGCAGTGATGCGAGCACAGATACGCAGTATTTT
CDR3 protein: CASSDASTDTQYF

J gene: TRBJ1-1
clone size: -
D gene: -
CDR3 length: 15
V gene: TRBV25-1
CDR3 DNA: TGTGCCAGCAGTGAACTGGGGGGAACAGAGTCTGAAGCTTTCTTT
CDR3 protein: CASSELGGTESEAFF

J gene: TRBJ2-1
clone size: many
D gene: -
CDR3 length: 16
V gene: TRBV20-1
CDR3 DNA: TGCAGTGCTAGAGATTCGGGACGGACTCATTACAATGAGCAGTTCTTC
CDR3 protein: CSARDSGRTHYNEQFF